The T cell receptor beta chain described here comes from a study of blood T cell repertoires in COVID-19 (dated by TCRdb to 2018 to 2021). Concerning the study at large: Samples from collaborators originated in the United States, Italy and Spain and spanned both the acute and convalescent phases of COVID-19. The dataset comprised deeply sampled blood TCRbeta repertoires from subjects exposed to, actively infected with, or recovered from COVID-19. The repertoires were released in a freely available public database intended as a resource for research on the immune response to SARS-CoV-2. Where HLA class I and class II types were available, the types were taken from metadata supplied by the sample provider, not from assay-based typing. The samples were drawn from two sources: the first 160 participants of the ongoing ImmuneRACE study, and over 950 subjects contributed by 6 global collaborators. The prospective study material was composed of cDNA or gDNA derived from T cells, B-cell-depleted T cells, or PBMCs. A de-identified subject ID, COVID-19 status, age in years and sex were almost always included in the sample metadata.

The germline V gene specifies SGDLS as CDR1 and YYNGEE as CDR2. Germline trimming amounts to 0 bases on V and 3 bases on J, with 9 as the count of junction bases outside the gene matches. CDR3 length: 16 amino acids, cysteine to phenylalanine. Only the CDR3 region is kept as DNA, spanning 48 bases read in frame from base 1. On the study overall, not on this receptor specifically: The quantity of clinical and demographic metadata differed by source and by participant and was supplied without curation.

Of note for this clone: Its antigen remains undetermined. No clone much larger than this one lies a single base away; base qualities are absent.

Each collaborating institution followed its own protocols to collect whole blood in K2EDTA tubes. For TCRbeta analysis, collaborator samples were shipped as frozen whole blood, as isolated PBMCs, or as DNA extracted from either sample type. TCRbeta CDR3 regions were amplified from genomic DNA by means of the immunoSEQ Assay, a bias-controlled multiplex PCR. Per the source publication's procedure: The number of nucleated cells in each sample was estimated from the amplification of reference gene primers within the assay. To quantify the absolute abundance of each unique TCRbeta CDR3 rearrangement, sequence reads were collapsed and filtered. For each sample, productive Simpson clonality was calculated by taking the square root of Simpson's diversity index across productive rearrangements. In TCRdb, the immuneACCESS table is reduced to in-frame sequences with V and J assigned. These tables do not hold every clone; where another copy was compared, an unresolved V gene accounts for under half, and the others remain unexplained. V and J calls and clone size are given by that table; D and trimming were obtained from the DNA. The sample table shows around 220,000 clones, and 80% to 85% are seen once. Roughly 5% of the sample is in the top ten clones.

The sequenced material came from peripheral blood. This sequence was found in a human donor in a cohort sampled during active COVID-19. This chain joins TRBV9 to TRBJ2-7; 7 bases in the middle match TRBD1. The nucleotide sequence reads TGTGCCAGCAGCGTAGAGTTGGCAGGGGGAAACTACGAGCAGTACTTC. This translates into CASSVELAGGNYEQYF.